The 20 T cell receptor beta chains below come from one sample, sequenced in a study of T-cell reconstitution after alpha-beta-depleted transplantation in children. Unique molecular identifiers were incorporated during preparation of the TCRbeta library. One entry per CDR3 protein results from TCRdb running MiXCR on the PCR reads. The repertoire holds some 200,000 distinct CDR3 sequences, with roughly 7.5% as singletons. Sequencing was performed on PBMCs from the stem cell graft donor, taken from the stem cell graft. Source of these receptors: a human donor who donated a stem cell graft to a child with Wiskott-Aldrich syndrome.

This clonotype was observed at least ten times. In DNA form, the CDR3 reads TGTGCCAGCAGCCAAGACCTAAGCGGGGGGGCCGGGAATGAGCAGTTCTTC. It codes for CASSQDLSGGAGNEQFF. V and J are TRBV4-2 and TRBJ2-1, with 10 bases matching TRBD2. Trimming took 0 bases from V and 7 from J; bases not matched to a gene: 9. The CDR3 consists of 17 residues. Germline V gene sequence: CDR1 LGHNA, CDR2 YNFKEQ.

This clonotype was seen at least ten times. J is TRBJ2-3 and V is TRBV20-1; maybe TRBD2 (7 bases). The length of the CDR3 is 14 residues. Germline lookup yields CDR1 DFQATT and CDR2 SNEGSKA (reference sequence). The V gene lost 2 bases and the J gene lost 2 bases, with 11 bases spanning the gap. The DNA for the CDR3 is TGCAGTGCTAGACTTGGGGGGGCCACAGATACGCAGTATTTT. Translation gives CSARLGGATDTQYF.

This clonotype was seen repeatedly, ten times or more. This chain links TRBV11-2 with TRBJ2-1; 7 nucleotides agree with TRBD1. In germline, CDR1 is SGHAT, CDR2 FQNNGV. V trimming: 0 bases; J trimming: 8 bases; junction bases outside the gene matches: 10. CDR3 length: 16 amino acids. The CDR3 spells CASSLETGDRADEQFF. DNA for the CDR3: TGTGCCAGCAGCTTAGAGACAGGTGACAGGGCCGATGAGCAGTTCTTC.

This clonotype was seen repeatedly, ten times or more. This sequence joins TRBV6-2 or TRBV6-3 and TRBJ1-5; D gene unclear. Germline CDR1 and CDR2: MNHEY and SVGEGT. Trimming pared 0 bases from V and 4 bases from J, leaving 10 bases between. The CDR3 covers 15 residues. CDR3 loop: CASSYSRLTNQPQHF. The CDR3 nucleotides are TGTGCCAGCAGTTACTCACGGCTTACAAATCAGCCCCAGCATTTT.

V is TRBV5-1 and J is TRBJ1-1, with 7 bases fitting TRBD1. Germline V gene lookup returns CDR1 SGHRS and CDR2 YFSETQ. This CDR3 is 17 amino acids long. J gave up 2 bases and V 2 bases, and 12 bases lay outside the gene matches. The DNA for the CDR3 is TGCGCCAGCAGCTTTCCAATTGGAGGGGGCGGAAACACTGAAGCTTTCTTT. Amino acid sequence: CASSFPIGGGGNTEAFF.

This clonotype was counted many times. The CDR3, as DNA: TGCGCCAGCAGCTTGGATTTGTTAGCAAGCACAGATACGCAGTATTTT. The encoded protein is CASSLDLLASTDTQYF. The genes are TRBV5-1 and TRBJ2-3; D gene ambiguous. Trimming took 0 bases from V and 0 from J, leaving 11 bases between them. The CDR3 is made up of 16 amino acids. CDR1 SGHRS and CDR2 YFSETQ come from the germline V gene.

Ten or more counts support this clonotype. The chain recombines TRBV12-3 or TRBV12-4 with TRBJ2-7; TRBD1 agrees at 11 bases. The CDR3 loop spans 17 amino acids. V lost 5 bases and J lost 3; bases outside the gene matches: 12. The CDR3 DNA is TGTGCCAGCAGTGCTAACCCTGGACAGGGGGCTGACTACGAGCAGTACTTC. It yields the protein CASSANPGQGADYEQYF.

This sequence joins TRBV3-1 and TRBJ1-6; D uncertain. This CDR3 has 14 amino acids. The V end was cut by 7 bases, the J end by 7 bases, with 14 bases between. CDR1 and CDR2 from the germline V gene are LGHDT and YNNKEL (reference sequence). As DNA, the CDR3 is TGTGCCAGCACCCGGGGAGAAGCGAATTCACCCCTCCACTTT. As protein: CASTRGEANSPLHF. Looking up the rest from reference TRBV3-1 and TRBJ1-6 gives the full variable domain: DTAVSQTPKYLVTQMGNDKSIKCEQNLGHDTMYWYKQDSKKFLKIMFSYNNKELIINETVPNRFSPKSPDKAHLNLHINSLELGDSAVYFCASTRGEANSPLHFGNGTRLTVT.

Ten or more counts support this clonotype. For the CDR3, the DNA is TGCAGTGCTAGAGATCATAGCAGGGGGCGGATCGGAGAGACCCAGTACTTC. It translates to CSARDHSRGRIGETQYF. The rearrangement joins TRBV20-1 to TRBJ2-5; 8 bases match TRBD1. Germline loops: CDR1 DFQATT, CDR2 SNEGSKA (reference sequence). The CDR3 length is 17 residues. The V segment lost 0 bases and the J segment 4 bases; nucleotides outside the gene matches: 13.

This clonotype was seen repeatedly, ten times or more. The V call is TRBV27, the J call TRBJ2-5, with 8 positions matching TRBD2. The CDR3 is 13 residues long. Unmatched junction bases numbered 6, after V lost 7 bases and J lost 5 bases. The germline gives CDR1 MNHEY, CDR2 SMNVEV (reference sequence). The CDR3 DNA follows: TGTGCCAGCAAACCGGGGGGGCCGGAGACCCAGTACTTC. Encoded protein: CASKPGGPETQYF.

This clonotype occurred many times. The V and J genes are TRBV5-1 and TRBJ1-1, with D perhaps matching TRBD1 (6 bases). Germline CDR1 is SGHRS and CDR2 is YFSETQ. Trimming cost V 4 bases and J 5 bases, with 12 bases left between them. The CDR3 is made up of 13 amino acids. DNA of the CDR3: TGCGCCAGCAGCGGGGGCGGTTTTACTGAAGCTTTCTTT. It yields the protein CASSGGGFTEAFF.

The V and J genes are TRBV20-1 and TRBJ1-2, with 11 bases aligning to TRBD1. Trimming removed 2 bases from V and 8 bases from J; junction bases left unmatched: 22. CDR1 is DFQATT, CDR2 SNEGSKA, per germline (reference sequence). CDR3 length equals 19 residues. The DNA for the CDR3 is TGCAGTGCTAGATCCCAACCTCGGACAGGGGGCGCGGGGGGATCGGGCTACACCTTC. This gives the protein CSARSQPRTGGAGGSGYTF.

This clonotype was picked up many times. V gene TRBV12-3 or TRBV12-4 combines with J gene TRBJ1-1; no definite D call. Trimming shortened V by 2 bases and J by 6 bases, and 19 bases separated the two germline ends. The CDR3 runs to 16 residues. The CDR3 protein is CASSLRFLGVSAEAFF. The CDR3 bases are TGTGCCAGCAGTTTAAGGTTCCTCGGTGTTAGTGCTGAAGCTTTCTTT.

A few counts support this clonotype. J is TRBJ1-1 and V is TRBV27; D is possibly TRBD1 (5 bases). The ends were cut back, 1 base at V and 4 bases at J, with 13 bases in the middle. Germline CDR1 MNHEY, CDR2 SMNVEV (reference sequence). The CDR3 spans 15 residues. CDR3 nucleotide sequence: TGTGCCAGCAGTTTATATGGGGGGTTGGTCACTGAAGCTTTCTTT. Encoded protein: CASSLYGGLVTEAFF.

This clonotype came up many times. V and J are TRBV12-3 or TRBV12-4 and TRBJ2-1; D not certain. The CDR3 length is 12 residues. The V end was cut by 7 bases, the J end by 6 bases, with 10 bases between. As DNA, the CDR3 is TGTGCCAGCAACTCCGGGTTCAATGAGCAGTTCTTC. It yields the protein CASNSGFNEQFF.

The sample holds many counts of this clonotype. J is TRBJ2-7 and V is TRBV29-1; no firm D call. The V gene's germline CDR1 is SQVTM and CDR2 ANQGSEA. V lost 1 base and J 3 bases, leaving 7 bases between the germline ends. The CDR3 extends over 12 amino acids. In nucleotides, the CDR3 is TGCAGCGTTGAAGGTCAGAGCTACGAGCAGTACTTC. Translation gives CSVEGQSYEQYF.

This clonotype was counted at least ten times. The gene calls are TRBV10-3 and TRBJ2-3; 10 bases are a match to TRBD1. Germline CDR1 is ENHRY and CDR2 is SYGVKD. The junction had 4 bases not matched to a gene; V was cut back by 6 bases and J by 4 bases. The CDR3 contains 14 residues. This CDR3 reads CAISPGQGSDTQYF. The CDR3 bases are TGTGCCATCAGCCCGGGACAGGGGTCAGATACGCAGTATTTT.

This clonotype was seen ten or more times. The gene calls are TRBV4-3 and TRBJ2-1; TRBD2 is a possible D gene (6 bases). The CDR3 sequence is 17 residues long. Looked up from germline, CDR1 is LGHNA and CDR2 is YSLEER. With 2 bases removed from V and 6 bases from J, the gap between germline ends came to 20 bases. The CDR3 loop reads CASSQRLEGPFPNEQFF. The CDR3 coding sequence is TGCGCCAGCAGCCAAAGACTGGAGGGACCTTTCCCCAATGAGCAGTTCTTC.

The chain joins TRBV6-1 to TRBJ2-4, with D tentatively TRBD1 (6 bases). CDR1 and CDR2 (germline): MNHNS, SASEGT. Deletions cut 3 bases from V and 3 bases from J, with 18 bases between. The CDR3 covers 17 residues. The CDR3 DNA reads TGTGCCAGCAGTGACTTCCACAGGGATGCTGGCAAAAACATTCAGTACTTC. It translates to CASSDFHRDAGKNIQYF.

This chain connects TRBV12-3 or TRBV12-4 to TRBJ1-1, with D maybe TRBD1 (5 bases). The CDR3 is made up of 14 amino acids. V lost 8 bases to trimming and J lost 2 bases, with 15 bases between them. CDR3 sequence: CASLIGQGNTEAFF. CDR3 nucleotides: TGTGCCAGCCTCATCGGGCAGGGAAACACTGAAGCTTTCTTT.